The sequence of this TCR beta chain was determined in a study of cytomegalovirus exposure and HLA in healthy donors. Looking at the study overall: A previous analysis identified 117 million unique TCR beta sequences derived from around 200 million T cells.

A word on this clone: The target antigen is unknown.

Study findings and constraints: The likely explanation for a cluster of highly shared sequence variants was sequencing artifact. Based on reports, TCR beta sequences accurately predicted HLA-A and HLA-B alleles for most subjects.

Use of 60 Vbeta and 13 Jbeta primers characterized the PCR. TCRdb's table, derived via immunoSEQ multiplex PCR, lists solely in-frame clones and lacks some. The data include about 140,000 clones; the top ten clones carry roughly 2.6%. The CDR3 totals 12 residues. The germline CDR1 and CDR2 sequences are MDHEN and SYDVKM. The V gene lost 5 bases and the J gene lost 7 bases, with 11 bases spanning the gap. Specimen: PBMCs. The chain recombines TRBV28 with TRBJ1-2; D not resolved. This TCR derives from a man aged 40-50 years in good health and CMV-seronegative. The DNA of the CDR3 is TGTGCCAGCAGTCTTTACGGTGGTGGCTACACCTTC. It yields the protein CASSLYGGGYTF.